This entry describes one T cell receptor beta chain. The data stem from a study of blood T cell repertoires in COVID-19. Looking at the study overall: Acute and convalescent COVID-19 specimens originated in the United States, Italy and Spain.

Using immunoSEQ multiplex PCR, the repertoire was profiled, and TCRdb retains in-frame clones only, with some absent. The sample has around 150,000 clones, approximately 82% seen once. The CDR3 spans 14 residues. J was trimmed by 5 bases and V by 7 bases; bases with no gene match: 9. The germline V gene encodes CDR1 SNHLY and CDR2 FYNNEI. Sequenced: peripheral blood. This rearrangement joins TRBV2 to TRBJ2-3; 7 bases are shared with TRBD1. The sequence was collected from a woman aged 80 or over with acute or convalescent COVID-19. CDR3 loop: CASMDRLGGDTQYF. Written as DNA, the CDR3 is TGTGCCAGCATGGACAGGTTGGGTGGAGATACGCAGTATTTT.